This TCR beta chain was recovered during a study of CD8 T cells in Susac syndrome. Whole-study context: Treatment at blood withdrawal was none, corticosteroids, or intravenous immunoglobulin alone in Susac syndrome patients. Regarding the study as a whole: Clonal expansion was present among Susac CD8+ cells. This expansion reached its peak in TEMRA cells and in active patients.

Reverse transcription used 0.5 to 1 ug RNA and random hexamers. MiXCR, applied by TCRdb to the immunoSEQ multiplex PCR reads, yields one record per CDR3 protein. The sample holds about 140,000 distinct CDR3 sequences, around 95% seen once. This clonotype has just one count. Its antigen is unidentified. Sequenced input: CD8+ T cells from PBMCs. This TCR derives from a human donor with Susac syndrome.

The CDR3 protein is CASSVEGRSSYEQYF. The CDR3, as DNA: TGTGCCAGCAGCGTAGAAGGGAGGAGTTCCTACGAGCAGTACTTC. This rearrangement joins TRBV9 to TRBJ2-7, with D perhaps matching TRBD2 (6 bases). With 0 bases removed from V and 1 base from J, the gap between germline ends came to 11 bases. The germline CDR1 and CDR2 sequences are SGDLS and YYNGEE. The CDR3 covers 15 residues.